This entry features one T cell receptor beta chain sequence. The specificity of this receptor is unknown. No much larger clone is present one base from it, and per-base qualities are unavailable. TCRbeta CDR3 regions were amplified from genomic DNA using the immunoSEQ Assay, a bias-controlled multiplex PCR. The study's own analysis went as follows. The number of nucleated cells in each sample was estimated from the amplification of reference gene primers within the assay. To quantify the absolute abundance of each unique TCRbeta CDR3 rearrangement, sequence reads were collapsed and filtered. Productive Simpson clonality was computed per sample as the square root of Simpson's diversity index over productive rearrangements. TCRdb retrieved this table from immuneACCESS and kept in-frame rearrangements only. Not all clones are present; in checked studies, unresolved V genes account for under half, and no reason is known for the remainder. Clonal size and the V and J genes are those of that table, whereas D and trimming came from the DNA. Counted in this sample were about 500,000 clones; around 87% of them appeared once. Of the sample, 0.7% is held by the ten largest clones.

The data stem from a study of blood T cell repertoires in COVID-19 (dated by TCRdb to between 2020 and 2021). As for the study more broadly: The collaborator samples originated in the United States, Italy and Spain and spanned the acute and convalescent phases of COVID-19. The prospective study material was composed of cDNA or gDNA derived from T cells, B-cell-depleted T cells, or PBMCs. Deeply sampled blood TCRbeta repertoires from subjects exposed to, actively infected with, or recovered from COVID-19 were included in the dataset. The repertoires were released in a freely available public database intended as a resource for research on the immune response to SARS-CoV-2. The samples were drawn from the first 160 participants of the ongoing ImmuneRACE study and from 1,254 subjects provided by 6 global collaborators. The sample metadata nearly always contained a de-identified subject ID, COVID-19 status, age in years and sex. Where HLA class I and class II types were available, the types were taken from metadata supplied by the sample provider, not from assay-based typing. What the study reported, not specific to this receptor: How much clinical and demographic metadata was included differed by source and by participant, and the metadata was provided uncurated.

The CDR3 numbers 15 residues from cysteine through phenylalanine. Only the CDR3 part of the read is kept: 45 bases, read in frame from the first base. For this chain, trimming is 3 bases at the V end and 4 bases at the J end, and the number of junction bases without a gene match is 7. The CDR1 and CDR2 encoded by the germline V gene are SGDLS and YYNGEE. In the prospective study, participants were roughly 18 to 95 years old, resided in about two dozen geographic areas of the United States, and were enrolled through a virtual design. In the prospective study, cohorts were assigned on the basis of participant-reported clinical history obtained from a screening survey and a study questionnaire. Recovered participants in ImmuneRACE Cohort 3 were defined by two consecutive negative NP/OP PCR tests, clearance by a healthcare professional, or resolution of symptoms. In the prospective study, whole blood, serum and a nasopharyngeal or oropharyngeal swab were collected from each participant by mobile phlebotomists. Prospective study participants could optionally give additional blood draws and questionnaires over an approximately 2-month period. Before DNA extraction, blood samples from the prospective study were shipped at room temperature or frozen.

Sequenced input: PBMCs or T cells enriched from blood (not recorded which). The chain links TRBV9 with TRBJ2-1, with 7 junctional bases fitting TRBD2. The receptor comes from a woman under 30 who had recovered from COVID-19. The CDR3 corresponds to CASSADGGYYNEQFF. The nucleotide sequence reads as follows: TGTGCCAGCAGCGCGGACGGGGGGTATTACAATGAGCAGTTCTTC.